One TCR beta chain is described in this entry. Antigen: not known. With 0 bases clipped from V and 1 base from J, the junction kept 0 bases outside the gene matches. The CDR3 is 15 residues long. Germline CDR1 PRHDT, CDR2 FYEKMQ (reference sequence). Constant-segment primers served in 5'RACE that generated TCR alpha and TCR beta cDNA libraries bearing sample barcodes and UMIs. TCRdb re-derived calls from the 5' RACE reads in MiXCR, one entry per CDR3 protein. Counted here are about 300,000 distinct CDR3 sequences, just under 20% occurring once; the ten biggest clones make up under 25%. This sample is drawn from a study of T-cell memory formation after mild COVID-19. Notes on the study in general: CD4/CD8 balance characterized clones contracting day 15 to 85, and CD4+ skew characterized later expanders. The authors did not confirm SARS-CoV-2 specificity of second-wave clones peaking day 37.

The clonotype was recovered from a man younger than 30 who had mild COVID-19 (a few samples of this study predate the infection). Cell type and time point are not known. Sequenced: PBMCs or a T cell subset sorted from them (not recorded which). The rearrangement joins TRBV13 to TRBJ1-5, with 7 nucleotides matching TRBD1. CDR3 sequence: CASSLGQGSNQPQHF. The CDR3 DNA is TGTGCCAGCAGCTTAGGACAGGGGAGCAATCAGCCCCAGCATTTT.